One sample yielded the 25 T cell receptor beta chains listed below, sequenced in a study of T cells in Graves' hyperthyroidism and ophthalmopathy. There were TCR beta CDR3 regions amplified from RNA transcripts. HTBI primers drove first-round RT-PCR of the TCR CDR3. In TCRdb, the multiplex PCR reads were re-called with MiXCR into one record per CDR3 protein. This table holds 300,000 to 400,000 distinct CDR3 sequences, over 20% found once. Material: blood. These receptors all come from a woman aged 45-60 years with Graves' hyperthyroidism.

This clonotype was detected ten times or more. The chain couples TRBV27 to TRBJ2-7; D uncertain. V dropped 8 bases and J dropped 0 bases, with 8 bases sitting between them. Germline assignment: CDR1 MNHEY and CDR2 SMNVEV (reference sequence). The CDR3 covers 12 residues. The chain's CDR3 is CASRRNSYEQYF. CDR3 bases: TGTGCCAGCCGGCGGAACTCCTACGAGCAGTACTTC.

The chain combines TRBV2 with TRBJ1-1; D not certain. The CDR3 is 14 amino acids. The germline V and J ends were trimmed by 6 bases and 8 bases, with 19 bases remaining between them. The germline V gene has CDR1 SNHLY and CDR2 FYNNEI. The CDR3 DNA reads TGTGCCAGCAGCTTGGATTCCGGGAAGTACGAAGCTTTCTTT. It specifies CASSLDSGKYEAFF.

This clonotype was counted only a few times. CDR3 in amino acids: CASTRDIDDYGYTF. The CDR3 DNA follows: TGTGCCAGCACCCGGGACATCGACGACTATGGCTACACCTTC. V usage is TRBV6-1 and J usage is TRBJ1-2; tentatively, D is TRBD1 (6 bases). The germline V gene encodes CDR1 MNHNS and CDR2 SASEGT. Trimming shortened V by 7 bases and J by 3 bases, and 15 bases separated the two germline ends. This CDR3 region has 14 residues.

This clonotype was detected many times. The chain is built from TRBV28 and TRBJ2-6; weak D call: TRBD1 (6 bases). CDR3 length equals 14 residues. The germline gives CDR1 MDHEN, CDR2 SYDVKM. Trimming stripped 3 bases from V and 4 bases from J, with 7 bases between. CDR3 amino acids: CASSFGGGANVLTF. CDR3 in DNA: TGTGCCAGCAGTTTTGGGGGCGGGGCCAACGTCCTGACTTTC.

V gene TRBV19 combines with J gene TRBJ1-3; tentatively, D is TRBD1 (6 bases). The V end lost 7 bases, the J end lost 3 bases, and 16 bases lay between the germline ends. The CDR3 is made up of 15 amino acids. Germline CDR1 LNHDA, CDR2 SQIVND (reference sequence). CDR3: CASIEAPGVGNTIYF. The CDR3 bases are TGTGCCAGTATCGAGGCCCCAGGGGTTGGAAACACCATATATTTT.

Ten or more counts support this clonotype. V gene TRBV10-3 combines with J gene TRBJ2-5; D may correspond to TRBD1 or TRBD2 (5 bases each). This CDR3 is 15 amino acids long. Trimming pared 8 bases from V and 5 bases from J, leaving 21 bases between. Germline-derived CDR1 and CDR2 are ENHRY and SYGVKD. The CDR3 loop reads CAISESGQGRETQYF. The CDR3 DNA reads TGTGCCATCTCTGAGTCGGGGCAGGGAAGGGAGACCCAGTACTTC.

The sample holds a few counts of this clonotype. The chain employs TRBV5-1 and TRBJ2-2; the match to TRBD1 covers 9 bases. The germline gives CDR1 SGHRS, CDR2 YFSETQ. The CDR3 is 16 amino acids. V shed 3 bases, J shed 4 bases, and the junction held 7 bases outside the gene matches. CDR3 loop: CASSSTGTGSTGELFF. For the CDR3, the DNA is TGCGCCAGCAGCTCGACCGGGACAGGGAGCACCGGGGAGCTGTTTTTT.

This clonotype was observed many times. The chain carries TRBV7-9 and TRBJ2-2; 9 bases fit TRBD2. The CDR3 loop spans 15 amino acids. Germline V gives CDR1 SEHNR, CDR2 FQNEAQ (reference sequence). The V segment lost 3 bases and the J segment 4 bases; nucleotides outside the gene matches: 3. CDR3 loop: CASSFSGSGTGELFF. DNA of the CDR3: TGTGCCAGCAGCTTTAGCGGGAGTGGCACCGGGGAGCTGTTTTTT.

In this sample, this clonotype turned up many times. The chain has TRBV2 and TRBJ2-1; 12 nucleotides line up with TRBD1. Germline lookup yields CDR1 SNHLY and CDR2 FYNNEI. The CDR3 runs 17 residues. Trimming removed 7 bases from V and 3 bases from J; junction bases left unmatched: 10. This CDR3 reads CASKRDRGRGVYNEQFF. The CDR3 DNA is TGTGCCAGCAAACGGGACAGGGGGCGAGGAGTCTACAATGAGCAGTTCTTC.

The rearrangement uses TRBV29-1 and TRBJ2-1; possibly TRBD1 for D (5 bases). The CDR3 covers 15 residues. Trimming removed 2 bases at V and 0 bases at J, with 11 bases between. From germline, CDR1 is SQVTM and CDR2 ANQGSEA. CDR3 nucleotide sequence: TGCAGCGTTGAAAAGGGGTCGAGCTCCTACAATGAGCAGTTCTTC. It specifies CSVEKGSSSYNEQFF.

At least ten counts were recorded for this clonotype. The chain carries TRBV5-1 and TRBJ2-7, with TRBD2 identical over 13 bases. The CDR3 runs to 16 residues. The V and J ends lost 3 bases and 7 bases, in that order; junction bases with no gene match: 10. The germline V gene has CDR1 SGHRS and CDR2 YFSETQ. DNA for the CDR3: TGCGCCAGCAGCTCATCCGGGACTAGCGGGACGGGTGAGCAGTACTTC. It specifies CASSSSGTSGTGEQYF.

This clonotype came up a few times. The CDR3 reads CASRTTGGILEQYF. The CDR3 DNA sequence: TGTGCCAGCAGAACGACAGGGGGTATACTAGAGCAGTACTTC. The V and J genes are TRBV6-1 and TRBJ2-7; TRBD1 matches at 9 bases. The CDR3 is 14 residues long. Trimming removed 6 bases from V and 7 bases from J; junction bases left unmatched: 10. Germline assignment: CDR1 MNHNS and CDR2 SASEGT.

The CDR3 coding sequence is TGTGCCACCGCAGGAAACAATGAGCAGTTCTTC. Protein sequence: CATAGNNEQFF. This chain joins TRBV10-3 and TRBJ2-1; D is uncertain. The germline V gene has CDR1 ENHRY and CDR2 SYGVKD. This CDR3 comprises 11 residues. V dropped 10 bases and J dropped 5 bases, with 9 bases sitting between them.

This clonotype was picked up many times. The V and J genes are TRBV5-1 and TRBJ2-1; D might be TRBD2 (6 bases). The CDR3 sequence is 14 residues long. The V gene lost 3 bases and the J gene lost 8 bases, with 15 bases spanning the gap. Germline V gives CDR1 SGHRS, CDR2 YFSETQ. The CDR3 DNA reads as TGCGCCAGCAGCTACGGGACTTCTGGGGATGAGCAGTTCTTC. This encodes CASSYGTSGDEQFF.

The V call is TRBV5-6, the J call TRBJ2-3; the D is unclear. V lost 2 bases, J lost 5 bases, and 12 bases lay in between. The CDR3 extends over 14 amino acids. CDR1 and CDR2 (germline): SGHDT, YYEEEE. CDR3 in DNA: TGTGCCAGCAGCTTCTCCGCCCTAGGAGATACGCAGTATTTT. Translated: CASSFSALGDTQYF.

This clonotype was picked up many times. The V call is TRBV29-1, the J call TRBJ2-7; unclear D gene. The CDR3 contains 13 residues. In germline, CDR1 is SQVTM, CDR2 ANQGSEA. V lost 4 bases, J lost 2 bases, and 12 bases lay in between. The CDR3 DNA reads TGCAGCGTTGTAGGCAGAACAACCTACGAGCAGTACTTC. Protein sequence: CSVVGRTTYEQYF.

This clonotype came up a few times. The DNA for the CDR3 is TGTGCCACCGCCTGGGGCAGCACAGATACGCAGTATTTT. Encoded protein: CATAWGSTDTQYF. The J gene is TRBJ2-3, the V gene TRBV19; D possibly corresponds to TRBD1 (5 bases). The germline gives CDR1 LNHDA, CDR2 SQIVND (reference sequence). The CDR3 is 13 amino acids. V was trimmed by 10 bases and J by 0 bases, leaving 11 bases between them.

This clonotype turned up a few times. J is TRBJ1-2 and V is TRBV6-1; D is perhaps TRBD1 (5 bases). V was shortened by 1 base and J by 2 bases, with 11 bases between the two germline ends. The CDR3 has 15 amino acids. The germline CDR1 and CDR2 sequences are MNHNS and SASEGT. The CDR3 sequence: CASSEEMGPNYGYTF. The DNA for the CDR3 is TGTGCCAGCAGTGAAGAGATGGGACCCAACTATGGCTACACCTTC.

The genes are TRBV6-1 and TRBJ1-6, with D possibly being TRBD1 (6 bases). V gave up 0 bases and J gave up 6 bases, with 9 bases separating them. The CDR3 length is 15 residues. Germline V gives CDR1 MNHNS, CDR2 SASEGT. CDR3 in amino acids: CASSEAGGTNSPLHF. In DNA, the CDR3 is TGTGCCAGCAGTGAAGCAGGGGGTACTAATTCACCCCTCCACTTT.

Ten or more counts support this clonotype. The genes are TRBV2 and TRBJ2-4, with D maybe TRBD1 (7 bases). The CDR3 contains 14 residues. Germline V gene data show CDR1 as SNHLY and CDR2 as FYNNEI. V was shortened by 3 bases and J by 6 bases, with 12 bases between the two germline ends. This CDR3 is CASSDRQGGNIQYF. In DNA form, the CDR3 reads TGTGCCAGCAGTGATCGGCAGGGGGGAAACATTCAGTACTTC.

This CDR3 reads CATRPQVGYTF. As DNA, the CDR3 is TGTGCCACGCGACCCCAGGTTGGCTACACCTTC. The gene calls are TRBV30 and TRBJ1-2; D uncertain. The germline V gene has CDR1 GTSNPN and CDR2 SVGIG (reference sequence). This CDR3 has 11 residues. V dropped 8 bases and J dropped 7 bases, with 14 bases sitting between them.

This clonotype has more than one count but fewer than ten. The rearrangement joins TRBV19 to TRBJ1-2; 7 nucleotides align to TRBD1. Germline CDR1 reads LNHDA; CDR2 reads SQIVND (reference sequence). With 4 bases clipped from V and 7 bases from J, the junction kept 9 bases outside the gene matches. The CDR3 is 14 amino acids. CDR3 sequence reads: CASSKRTGGPGYTF. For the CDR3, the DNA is TGTGCCAGTAGTAAAAGGACAGGAGGCCCTGGCTACACCTTC.

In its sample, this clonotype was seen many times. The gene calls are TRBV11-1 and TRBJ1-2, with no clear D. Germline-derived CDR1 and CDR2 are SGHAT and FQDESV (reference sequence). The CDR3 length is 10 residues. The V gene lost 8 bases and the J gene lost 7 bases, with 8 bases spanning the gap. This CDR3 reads CASRVCGYTF. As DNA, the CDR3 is TGTGCCAGCCGAGTCTGTGGCTACACCTTC.

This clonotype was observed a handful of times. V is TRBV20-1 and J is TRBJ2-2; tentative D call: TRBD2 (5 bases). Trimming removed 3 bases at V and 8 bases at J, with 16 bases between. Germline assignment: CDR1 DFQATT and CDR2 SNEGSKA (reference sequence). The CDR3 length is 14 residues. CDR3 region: CSARVGEELGELFF. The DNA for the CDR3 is TGCAGTGCTAGGGTCGGGGAAGAACTAGGGGAGCTGTTTTTT.

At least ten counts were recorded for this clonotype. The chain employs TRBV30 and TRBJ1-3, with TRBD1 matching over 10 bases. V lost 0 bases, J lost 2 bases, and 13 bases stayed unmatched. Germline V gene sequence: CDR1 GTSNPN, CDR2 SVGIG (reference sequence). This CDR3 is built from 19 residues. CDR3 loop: CAWSVPRDRGLITGNTIYF. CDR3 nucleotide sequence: TGTGCCTGGAGTGTACCTCGGGACAGGGGATTAATCACTGGAAACACCATATATTTT.